A selection of T cell receptor beta chains follows, all from one sample in a study of T-cell reconstitution after alpha-beta-depleted transplantation in children. Via MiXCR, TCRdb re-called the PCR reads, giving one row per CDR3 protein. The repertoire holds about 240,000 distinct CDR3 sequences, with roughly a quarter as singletons. The sample here was PBMCs, taken before TCRalphabeta/CD19-depleted stem cell transplant. The source of these receptors is a girl aged 2-10 years with Fanconi anemia, due to receive a stem cell transplant. The CDR3 runs from the conserved cysteine through the conserved F or W. D genes are given only for firm matches. Some rows have no size entry. The others give once, few or many, or a class for an expanded clone.

>.|TRBJ1-1|many|TRBV12-3/TRBV12-4|15
CASSFTGRMNTEAFF
TGTGCCAGCAGTTTTACGGGGCGGATGAACACTGAAGCTTTCTTT
>.|TRBJ2-7|.|TRBV29-1|14
CSVAGKDIYYEQYF
TGCAGCGTTGCAGGGAAGGATATATACTACGAGCAGTACTTC
>TRBD1|TRBJ2-2|.|TRBV5-1|16
CASSLSRGLSTGELFF
TGCGCCAGCAGCTTAAGTAGGGGGCTGAGCACCGGGGAGCTGTTTTTT
>.|TRBJ1-5|.|TRBV2|15
CASSEWRTGNQPQHF
TGTGCCAGCAGTGAATGGAGGACAGGCAATCAGCCCCAGCATTTT
>TRBD2|TRBJ2-1|.|TRBV20-1|14
CSAESGRSTDEQFF
TGCAGTGCAGAGAGCGGGAGAAGTACCGATGAGCAGTTCTTC
>.|TRBJ2-1|many|TRBV20-1|12
CSAHRGAAEQFF
TGCAGTGCTCACAGAGGCGCGGCTGAGCAGTTCTTC
>TRBD2|TRBJ2-2|many|TRBV2|17
CASSEGRLAGVPGELFF
TGTGCCAGCAGTGAGGGAAGACTAGCGGGAGTTCCCGGGGAGCTGTTTTTT
>.|TRBJ2-1|few|TRBV10-1|15
CASSDLGGSGNEQFF
TGCGCCAGCAGTGATCTAGGGGGTTCGGGCAATGAGCAGTTCTTC
>TRBD1|TRBJ2-5|.|TRBV28|17
CASSFPTRDRGAETQYF
TGTGCCAGCAGTTTCCCCACCCGGGACAGGGGTGCAGAGACCCAGTACTTC
>TRBD1|TRBJ2-1|.|TRBV25-1|16
CASSENPGTGVNEQFF
TGTGCCAGCAGTGAGAACCCCGGGACAGGGGTCAATGAGCAGTTCTTC
>TRBD1|TRBJ1-6|.|TRBV20-1|15
CSARVGQLHNSPLHF
TGCAGTGCTAGAGTGGGACAGCTCCATAATTCACCCCTCCACTTT
>TRBD2|TRBJ2-5|.|TRBV29-1|17
CSVEWTRLAGIQETQYF
TGCAGCGTTGAATGGACCCGACTAGCCGGAATCCAAGAGACCCAGTACTTC
>.|TRBJ2-3|.|TRBV6-1|16
CASRRASWGSTDTQYF
TGTGCCAGCAGGCGGGCAAGCTGGGGGAGTACAGATACGCAGTATTTT
>TRBD2|TRBJ2-5|few|TRBV29-1|14
CSVEISGSGQTQYF
TGCAGCGTTGAGATTAGCGGGAGCGGACAGACCCAGTACTTC
>TRBD2|TRBJ2-7|.|TRBV20-1|13
CSALGRVAYEQYF
TGCAGTGCCCTGGGGAGGGTGGCCTACGAGCAGTACTTC
>.|TRBJ2-7|many|TRBV20-1|13
CSARFPGRDEQYF
TGCAGTGCTAGGTTCCCCGGGCGGGACGAGCAGTACTTC
>.|TRBJ2-7|many|TRBV12-3/TRBV12-4|13
CASSQKGFYEQYF
TGTGCCAGCAGCCAGAAGGGATTCTACGAGCAGTACTTC
>.|TRBJ2-1|.|TRBV7-3|13
CASSRLGLGEQFF
TGTGCCAGCAGCCGCCTAGGGCTAGGGGAGCAGTTCTTC
>TRBD2|TRBJ2-1|many|TRBV20-1|14
CSARDRSGLVGQFF
TGCAGTGCTAGAGATCGAAGTGGACTAGTCGGGCAGTTCTTC
>.|TRBJ1-2|few|TRBV25-1|13
CASSERANYGYTF
TGTGCCAGCAGTGAGAGGGCTAACTATGGCTACACCTTC
>TRBD1|TRBJ2-3|few|TRBV7-2|14
CASSQDRVRDTQYF
TGTGCCAGCAGCCAGGACAGGGTTCGAGATACGCAGTATTTT
>.|TRBJ2-1|many|TRBV20-1|16
CSARDKAAGSYNEQFF
TGCAGTGCTAGAGATAAAGCTGCCGGCAGCTACAATGAGCAGTTCTTC
>.|TRBJ2-4|few|TRBV10-2|22
CASSVGARGTTTGSEAKNIQYF
TGCGCCAGCAGTGTGGGGGCCAGGGGGACTACAACGGGGAGTGAGGCCAAAAACATTCAGTACTTC
>.|TRBJ2-4|many|TRBV29-1|15
CSVPRRTLAKNIQYF
TGCAGCGTCCCCAGACGGACTCTAGCCAAAAACATTCAGTACTTC
>.|TRBJ2-2|.|TRBV21-1|18
CASSNDKIAAPFTGELFF
TGTGCCAGCAGCAATGATAAAATAGCAGCACCATTCACCGGGGAGCTGTTTTTT
>.|TRBJ2-7|.|TRBV28|15
CASTLATGNSYEQYF
TGTGCCAGCACTTTGGCTACAGGGAACTCCTACGAGCAGTACTTC
>TRBD2|TRBJ2-1|.|TRBV5-1|13
CASSPLAEGEQFF
TGCGCCAGCAGCCCGCTAGCGGAAGGTGAGCAGTTCTTC
>TRBD1|TRBJ2-1|few|TRBV2|13
CAILTGEDNEQFF
TGTGCCATTCTGACAGGGGAGGACAATGAGCAGTTCTTC
>TRBD2|TRBJ2-1|.|TRBV29-1|19
CSVSLGLAGVALSYNEQFF
TGCAGCGTTAGCCTGGGACTAGCGGGAGTTGCTCTTTCCTACAATGAGCAGTTCTTC
>TRBD2|TRBJ2-7|many|TRBV29-1|14
CSGGTSGRSYEQYF
TGCAGCGGTGGGACTAGCGGGAGGTCCTACGAGCAGTACTTC
>.|TRBJ2-1|many|TRBV19|12
CASKSAYNEQFF
TGTGCCAGTAAATCAGCGTACAATGAGCAGTTCTTC
>.|TRBJ2-3|many|TRBV28|15
CASIPAGESTDTQYF
TGTGCCAGCATTCCCGCCGGGGAGAGCACAGATACGCAGTATTTT
>.|TRBJ1-3|few|TRBV9|15
CASSVQSVPGNTIYF
TGTGCCAGCAGCGTACAATCGGTGCCTGGAAACACCATATATTTT
>.|TRBJ2-1|many|TRBV29-1|13
CSVGLISHNEQFF
TGCAGCGTGGGACTTATCTCTCACAATGAGCAGTTCTTC
>TRBD2|TRBJ2-1|few|TRBV7-9|18
CASSSSGGTSGSQDEQFF
TGTGCCAGCAGCTCTTCGGGGGGGACTAGCGGGAGTCAGGATGAGCAGTTCTTC
>TRBD1|TRBJ2-7|few|TRBV5-1|16
CASSLGGTGTFYEQYF
TGCGCCAGCAGCTTGGGGGGGACAGGGACCTTCTACGAGCAGTACTTC
>TRBD2|TRBJ2-3|.|TRBV7-2|15
CASSPQRGPTDTQYF
TGTGCCAGCAGCCCTCAGCGGGGACCCACAGATACGCAGTATTTT
>TRBD2|TRBJ2-1|.|TRBV2|15
CASSKTSGEGTGQFF
TGTGCCAGCAGTAAGACTAGCGGAGAGGGGACTGGGCAGTTCTTC